Following are 18 T cell receptor beta chains from one sample sequenced in a study of radiotherapy plus CTLA-4 blockade in lung cancer. Measured with immunoSEQ multiplex PCR; TCRdb has only the in-frame clones, and not every one. In the table there are about 48,000 clones, around nine tenths of which are singletons. Sequenced here: peripheral blood, sampled from a patient treated with radiotherapy plus ipilimumab. The receptor source for this set is a human donor with non-small cell lung cancer that progressed on radiotherapy plus ipilimumab. Some clones in this sample may be carry-over from other donors' samples.

The V call is TRBV5-1, the J call TRBJ1-1; D is perhaps TRBD1 (5 bases). V shed 4 bases and J shed 7 bases, with 11 bases lying between them. The CDR3 has 12 residues. CDR1 is SGHRS, CDR2 YFSETQ, per germline. This chain's CDR3 is CASSPQGIEAFF. CDR3 bases: TGCGCCAGCAGCCCCCAGGGTATTGAAGCTTTCTTT.

The rearrangement uses TRBV4-2 and TRBJ2-1; 9 bases map to TRBD1. The J segment lost 8 bases and the V segment lost 2 bases, leaving 13 bases of the junction unmatched. In germline, CDR1 is LGHNA, CDR2 YNFKEQ. This CDR3 region has 17 residues. CDR3 DNA: TGTGCCAGCAGCCAATCAACCGGGACAGGGAGGACCGATGAGCAGTTCTTC. Amino acids: CASSQSTGTGRTDEQFF.

The CDR3 region is CASSETGAYNEQFF. The CDR3 region has the DNA TGTGCCAGCAGTGAGACGGGGGCCTACAATGAGCAGTTCTTC. The gene calls are TRBV2 and TRBJ2-1, with a possible D match to TRBD2 (6 bases). V was cut by 3 bases and J by 2 bases, with 8 bases left in between. The CDR3 spans 14 residues. Germline values: CDR1 SNHLY, CDR2 FYNNEI.

The rearrangement links TRBV28 to TRBJ1-3; D is possibly TRBD1 (6 bases). CDR3 size: 14 residues. Germline-derived CDR1 and CDR2 are MDHEN and SYDVKM. V shed 3 bases and J shed 4 bases, with 10 bases lying between them. The CDR3 spells CASSFPGAGNTIYF. The CDR3 DNA follows: TGTGCCAGCAGTTTCCCAGGGGCAGGAAACACCATATATTTT. Full variable domain (remainder filled in from reference TRBV28 and TRBJ1-3): DVKVTQSSRYLVKRTGEKVFLECVQDMDHENMFWYRQDPGLGLRLIYFSYDVKMKEKGDIPEGYSVSREKKERFSLILESASTNQTSMYLCASSFPGAGNTIYFGEGSWLTVV.

The chain employs TRBV27 and TRBJ1-1, with D perhaps TRBD1 (6 bases). V was trimmed by 5 bases and J by 4 bases, leaving 23 bases between them. The CDR3 sequence is 17 residues long. Germline V gene data show CDR1 as MNHEY and CDR2 as SMNVEV (reference sequence). This CDR3 reads CASSPTPGAGLVTEAFF. The CDR3 DNA is TGTGCCAGCAGTCCCACACCAGGGGCAGGCCTTGTCACTGAAGCTTTCTTT.

The chain combines TRBV15 with TRBJ2-5, with TRBD2 as a possible D gene (5 bases). V was clipped by 0 bases and J by 6 bases, with 11 bases between them. The CDR3 loop spans 14 amino acids. Germline V gene lookup returns CDR1 LNHNV and CDR2 YYDKDF (reference sequence). The CDR3: CATSRDLAGQTQYF. The CDR3 nucleotides read TGTGCCACCAGCAGAGATCTAGCCGGGCAGACCCAGTACTTC.

The CDR3 bases are TGTGCCAGCAGAACTCCGGGGATTAACACTGAAGCTTTCTTT. This gives the protein CASRTPGINTEAFF. The V call is TRBV6-5, the J call TRBJ1-1; D gene uncertain. The CDR3 consists of 14 residues. V was cut by 6 bases and J by 2 bases, with 13 bases left in between. Germline lookup yields CDR1 MNHEY and CDR2 SVGAGI.

DNA of the CDR3: TGTGCCAGCAGCGACAGGATGAACTACGAGCAGTACTTC. Protein: CASSDRMNYEQYF. The chain uses TRBV27 and TRBJ2-7, with TRBD1 as a possible D gene (6 bases). V was cut by 6 bases and J by 3 bases, with 12 bases left in between. Germline V gene data show CDR1 as MNHEY and CDR2 as SMNVEV (reference sequence). There are 13 residues in the CDR3.

V is TRBV2 and J is TRBJ2-1; 11 bases match TRBD2. J gave up 8 bases and V 6 bases, and 0 bases lay outside the gene matches. CDR1 is SNHLY, CDR2 FYNNEI, per germline. This CDR3 comprises 12 residues. CDR3 DNA: TGTGCCAGCAGGGGACTAGCGGATGAGCAGTTCTTC. Amino acids: CASRGLADEQFF.

This clone was seen a handful of times. The rearrangement uses TRBV29-1 and TRBJ2-1; perhaps TRBD2 as D (5 bases). The CDR3 totals 15 residues. Trimming cost V 0 bases and J 10 bases, with 19 bases left between them. Per germline, CDR1 SQVTM and CDR2 ANQGSEA. The CDR3 DNA reads TGCAGCGTTGAAGATCGTAGCCATGGGAGTTTGGAGCAGTTCTTC. This sequence encodes CSVEDRSHGSLEQFF.

V and J are TRBV4-3 and TRBJ2-1; 12 bases fit TRBD2. Germline CDR1 is LGHNA and CDR2 is YSLEER. Trimming removed 0 bases from V and 6 bases from J; junction bases left unmatched: 6. CDR3 length: 17 residues. CDR3 protein: CASSQEELAGGGNEQFF. CDR3 in DNA: TGCGCCAGCAGCCAAGAAGAACTAGCGGGGGGAGGCAATGAGCAGTTCTTC.

CDR3 protein: CASFSGREGSTDTQYF. CDR3 DNA: TGTGCCAGCTTCTCTGGGCGAGAGGGAAGCACAGATACGCAGTATTTT. The chain carries TRBV18 and TRBJ2-3, with a tentative D call TRBD2 (5 bases). The V gene lost 7 bases and the J gene lost 0 bases, with 17 bases spanning the gap. Germline V gives CDR1 KGHSH, CDR2 LQKENI. The CDR3 is 16 residues long. The full variable domain, completed using reference TRBV18 and TRBJ2-3, is NAGVMQNPRHLVRRRGQEARLRCSPMKGHSHVYWYRQLPEEGLKFMVYLQKENIIDESGMPKERFSAEFPKEGPSILRIQQVVRGDSAAYFCASFSGREGSTDTQYFGPGTRLTVL.

The chain uses TRBV2 and TRBJ1-5; D not certain. V gave up 2 bases and J gave up 3 bases, with 11 bases separating them. Germline V gives CDR1 SNHLY, CDR2 FYNNEI. The CDR3 contains 15 residues. Here the CDR3 DNA reads TGTGCCAGCAGTGAACACGGGATCCTCAATCAGCCCCAGCATTTT. Translation gives CASSEHGILNQPQHF.

The genes are TRBV9 and TRBJ1-2, with 9 bases identical to TRBD1. The V segment lost 3 bases and the J segment 4 bases; nucleotides outside the gene matches: 22. The CDR3 covers 20 residues. Per germline, CDR1 SGDLS and CDR2 YYNGEE. The CDR3 loop is CASSAPGQGLPFSSRYGYTF. The CDR3 DNA reads TGTGCCAGCAGCGCACCGGGACAGGGACTCCCCTTTTCTTCCCGCTATGGCTACACCTTC.

The chain is built from TRBV7-7 and TRBJ2-2; no firm D call. Germline CDR1 and CDR2: SSHAT and FNYEAQ (reference sequence). This CDR3 comprises 12 residues. V lost 5 bases and J lost 6, with 7 bases in between. The CDR3 DNA follows: TGTGCCAGCAGCCACGCGTCCGGGGAGCTGTTTTTT. Protein product: CASSHASGELFF.

Worth noting for this clone: This specimen includes other DNA sequences encoding the same CDR3. CDR3 sequence reads: CAWSGQPNTEAFF. In DNA form, the CDR3 reads TGTGCCTGGAGCGGACAGCCGAACACTGAAGCTTTCTTT. The rearrangement uses TRBV30 and TRBJ1-1; maybe TRBD1 (6 bases). Germline V gene lookup returns CDR1 GTSNPN and CDR2 SVGIG (reference sequence). The CDR3 is made up of 13 amino acids. Between the trimmed V and J ends, which lost 3 bases and 1 base, there was a span of 9 bases.

The chain combines TRBV4-1 with TRBJ2-5, with TRBD2 matching over 11 bases. Trimming removed 8 bases from V and 2 bases from J; junction bases left unmatched: 10. Germline CDR1 reads MGHRA; CDR2 reads YSYEKL. This CDR3 contains 16 residues. CDR3 sequence reads: CASSSSGGARQETQYF. The CDR3 DNA follows: TGCGCCAGCTCTAGTAGCGGGGGGGCCAGGCAAGAGACCCAGTACTTC.

The chain combines TRBV13 with TRBJ1-2; 11 bases match TRBD1. Germline V gives CDR1 PRHDT, CDR2 FYEKMQ (reference sequence). This CDR3 contains 15 residues. Trimming removed 5 bases from V and 6 bases from J; junction bases left unmatched: 8. The CDR3 coding sequence is TGTGCCAGCAGCGTGGGACAGGGGGGAGCGGATGGCTACACCTTC. It is translated as CASSVGQGGADGYTF.